These 7 T cell receptor beta chains share one sample of origin, sequenced in a study of T cell responses to AZD1222 COVID-19 vaccine. Only in-frame clones appear in the TCRdb table, and some are missing; sequencing was by immunoSEQ multiplex PCR. The sample lists about 40,000 clones; approximately 88% were seen once. This specimen consisted of peripheral blood, obtained 28 days after the second dose of the MenACWY control vaccine. These receptors came from an adult who received the MenACWY meningococcal vaccine as a control.

The chain is built from TRBV18 and TRBJ1-5; D unclear. With 6 bases removed from V and 2 bases from J, the gap between germline ends came to 11 bases. CDR3 size: 14 residues. Germline-derived CDR1 and CDR2 are KGHSH and LQKENI. The CDR3 reads CASSLGWGNQPQHF. The CDR3 region has the DNA TGTGCCAGCTCTCTCGGGTGGGGCAATCAGCCCCAGCATTTT.

This chain joins TRBV5-6 and TRBJ2-7, with 8 bases lining up with TRBD2. J was trimmed by 4 bases and V by 0 bases; bases with no gene match: 3. Germline V CDR1 and CDR2: SGHDT, YYEEEE. The CDR3 loop spans 14 amino acids. The DNA for the CDR3 is TGTGCCAGCAGCTTGGCTGGGACTAGTTACGAGCAGTACTTC. Protein: CASSLAGTSYEQYF.

The chain uses TRBV25-1 and TRBJ2-2, with 8 bases aligning to TRBD2. This CDR3 is built from 13 residues. Trimming at V came to 3 bases and at J to 8 bases, leaving 2 bases not matched to a gene. Germline lookup yields CDR1 MGHDK and CDR2 SYGVNS. CDR3 protein: CASSEAGGGELFF. In DNA form, the CDR3 reads TGTGCCAGCAGTGAGGCGGGGGGAGGGGAGCTGTTTTTT. The full variable domain, completed using reference TRBV25-1 and TRBJ2-2, is EADIYQTPRYLVIGTGKKITLECSQTMGHDKMYWYQQDPGMELHLIHYSYGVNSTEKGDLSSESTVSRIRTEHFPLTLESARPSHTSQYLCASSEAGGGELFFGEGSRLTVL.

The chain couples TRBV12-3 or TRBV12-4 to TRBJ1-1; D ambiguous. The germline V and J ends were trimmed by 2 bases and 11 bases, with 9 bases remaining between them. CDR3 length equals 11 residues. The CDR3 sequence: CASSLIGEAFF. The CDR3 nucleotides are TGTGCCAGCAGTTTAATTGGTGAGGCTTTCTTT.

This chain links TRBV6-6 with TRBJ1-5; TRBD1 aligns across 7 bases. The CDR3 runs to 12 residues. The junction had 2 bases not matched to a gene; V was cut back by 5 bases and J by 7 bases. Germline loops: CDR1 MNHNY, CDR2 SVGAGI (reference sequence). The CDR3 loop is CASSTQGQPQHF. As DNA, the CDR3 is TGTGCCAGCAGTACACAGGGGCAGCCCCAGCATTTT.

V usage is TRBV29-1 and J usage is TRBJ2-2; no firm D call. The V gene's germline CDR1 is SQVTM and CDR2 ANQGSEA. Trimming pared 5 bases from V and 3 bases from J, leaving 10 bases between. The length of the CDR3 is 13 residues. The CDR3 spells CSVRPHDTGELFF. The CDR3 region has the DNA TGCAGCGTTCGCCCCCATGACACCGGGGAGCTGTTTTTT.

This rearrangement joins TRBV18 to TRBJ2-7; 11 bases line up with TRBD2. Germline CDR1 is KGHSH and CDR2 is LQKENI. This CDR3 is 17 amino acids long. V shed 4 bases and J 2 bases; nucleotides not matched to a gene: 10. CDR3 residues: CASSRTSTSGGPYEQYF. DNA for the CDR3: TGTGCCAGCTCACGAACTTCCACTAGCGGGGGACCCTACGAGCAGTACTTC.